This T cell receptor beta chain is drawn from a study of blood T cells in healthy people across ages. Germline values: CDR1 WSHSY, CDR2 SAAADI. This CDR3 is 15 amino acids long. Trimming removed 6 bases from V and 0 bases from J; junction bases left unmatched: 6. Each sample had at least 6.5 million PBMCs isolated. PCR was performed a second time for roughly 7 to 11 cycles using a sample-barcoded 5' primer and a J-beta primer mix. TCRdb re-called the 5' RACE reads through MiXCR, storing one row per CDR3 protein. The sample contains more than 700,000 distinct CDR3 sequences, less than 60% of which appear only once.

The specimen sequenced was blood. The gene calls are TRBV10-2 and TRBJ2-3; 7 bases fit TRBD2. The TCR comes from a man aged 80 or over in good health. The CDR3 nucleotides read TGCGCCAGCAGGGGTGCGGGACTAAGCACAGATACGCAGTATTTT. This encodes CASRGAGLSTDTQYF.